The entry below describes one TCR beta chain. No antigen is known for it. The entry originates in a study of regulatory T cells in long-lasting Graves disease. General study results and limits: Newly diagnosed patients shared 1,000 or so public clonotypes; persistent patients shared around 2,500. Compared with new cases, persistent Graves' patients showed reduced TCR diversity.

The authors built TCR beta libraries using iRepertoire HTBI primers and Arm-PCR of CDR3 regions. TCRdb used MiXCR to reprocess the multiplex PCR reads, holding one entry per CDR3 protein. Found here are 400,000 to 500,000 distinct CDR3 sequences, around a fifth of them singletons; the top ten hold roughly 14%. Time point described: persistent/refractory GD, antithyroid drugs over 5 years with positive TRAb. PBMCs provided the RNA from which the TCR library was made. The CDR3 length is 13 residues. CDR1 is ENHRY, CDR2 SYGVKD, per germline. Between the trimmed V and J ends, which lost 5 bases and 6 bases, there was a span of 13 bases.

The sequence derives from a female donor with Graves disease. Here the sequenced sample was peripheral blood mononuclear cells (PBMCs), taken when the disease was refractory, from a patient treated with antithyroid drugs. The rearrangement uses TRBV10-3 and TRBJ1-2; D gene unclear. The CDR3 protein is CAISKGEGNGYTF. In nucleotides, the CDR3 is TGTGCCATCAGTAAGGGAGAGGGTAATGGCTACACCTTC.